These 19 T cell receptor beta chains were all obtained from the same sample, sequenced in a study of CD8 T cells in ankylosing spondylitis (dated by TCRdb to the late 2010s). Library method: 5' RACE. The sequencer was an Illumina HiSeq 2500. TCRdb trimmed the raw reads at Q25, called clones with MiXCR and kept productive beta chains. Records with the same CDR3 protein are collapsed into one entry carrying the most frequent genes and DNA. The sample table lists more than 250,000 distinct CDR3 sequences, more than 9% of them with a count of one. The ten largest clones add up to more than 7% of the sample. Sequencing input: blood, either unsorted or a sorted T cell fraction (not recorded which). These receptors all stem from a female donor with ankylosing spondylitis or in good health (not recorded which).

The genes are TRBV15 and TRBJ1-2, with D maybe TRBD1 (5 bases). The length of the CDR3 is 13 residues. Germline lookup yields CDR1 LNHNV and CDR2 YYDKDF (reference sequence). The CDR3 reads CVFLGDGDYGYTF. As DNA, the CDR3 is TGTGTCTTCTTGGGGGACGGGGACTATGGCTACACCTTC. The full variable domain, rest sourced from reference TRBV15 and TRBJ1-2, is DAMVIQNPRYQVTQFGKPVTLSCSQTLNHNVMYWYQQKSSQAPKLLFHYYDKDFNNEADTPDNFQSRRPNTSFCFLDIRSPGLGDTAMYLCVFLGDGDYGYTFGSGTRLTVV.

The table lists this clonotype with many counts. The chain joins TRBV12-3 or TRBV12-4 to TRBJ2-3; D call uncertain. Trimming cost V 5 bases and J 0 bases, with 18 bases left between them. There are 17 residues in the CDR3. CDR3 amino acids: CASSPPGMGFSTDTQYF. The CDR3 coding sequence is TGTGCCAGCAGTCCGCCTGGTATGGGGTTCAGCACAGATACGCAGTATTTT.

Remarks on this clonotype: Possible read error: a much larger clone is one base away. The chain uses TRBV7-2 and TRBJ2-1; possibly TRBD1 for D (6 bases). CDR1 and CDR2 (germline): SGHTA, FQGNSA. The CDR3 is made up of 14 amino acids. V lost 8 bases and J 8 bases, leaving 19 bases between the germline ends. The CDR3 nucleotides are TGTGCCAGCTGCCAGGGGTATAGTTTCGATGAGCAGTTCTTC. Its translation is CASCQGYSFDEQFF.

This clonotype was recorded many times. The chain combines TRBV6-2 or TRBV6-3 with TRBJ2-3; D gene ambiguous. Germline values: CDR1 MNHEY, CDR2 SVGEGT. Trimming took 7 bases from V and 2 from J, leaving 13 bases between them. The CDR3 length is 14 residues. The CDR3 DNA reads TGTGCCAGCACCGCACGACGCACCACAGATACGCAGTATTTT. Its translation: CASTARRTTDTQYF.

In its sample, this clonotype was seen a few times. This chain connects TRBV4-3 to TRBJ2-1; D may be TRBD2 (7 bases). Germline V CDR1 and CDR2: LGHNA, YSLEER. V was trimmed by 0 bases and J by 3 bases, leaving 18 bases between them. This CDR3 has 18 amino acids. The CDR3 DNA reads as TGCGCCAGCAGCCAAGAGGGGGCGGGCGGGAGTGTCTACAATGAGCAGTTCTTC. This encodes CASSQEGAGGSVYNEQFF.

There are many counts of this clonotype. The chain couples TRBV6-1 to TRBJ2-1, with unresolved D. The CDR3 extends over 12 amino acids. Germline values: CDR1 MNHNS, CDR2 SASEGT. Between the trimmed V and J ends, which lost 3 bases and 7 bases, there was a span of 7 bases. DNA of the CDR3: TGTGCCAGCAGTGAGAAGGGTAATGAGCAGTTCTTC. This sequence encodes CASSEKGNEQFF.

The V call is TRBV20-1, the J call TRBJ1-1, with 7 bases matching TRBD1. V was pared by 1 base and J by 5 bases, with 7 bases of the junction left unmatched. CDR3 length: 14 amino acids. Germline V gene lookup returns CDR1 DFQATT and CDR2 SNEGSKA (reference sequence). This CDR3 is CSARVPTGVTEAFF. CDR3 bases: TGCAGTGCTAGAGTACCAACAGGGGTTACTGAAGCTTTCTTT.

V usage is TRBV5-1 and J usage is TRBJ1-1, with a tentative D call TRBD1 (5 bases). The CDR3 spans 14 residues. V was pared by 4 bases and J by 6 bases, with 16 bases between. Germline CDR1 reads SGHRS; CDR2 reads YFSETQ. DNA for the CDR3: TGCGCCAGCAGCCCCAAATGGAGGGACCCTGAAGCTTTCTTT. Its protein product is CASSPKWRDPEAFF.

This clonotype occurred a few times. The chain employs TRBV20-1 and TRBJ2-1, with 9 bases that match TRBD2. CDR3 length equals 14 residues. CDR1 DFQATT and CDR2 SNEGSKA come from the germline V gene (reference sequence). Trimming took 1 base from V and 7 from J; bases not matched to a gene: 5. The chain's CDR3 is CSARGIAGENEQFF. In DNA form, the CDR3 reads TGCAGTGCTAGAGGGATAGCGGGGGAGAATGAGCAGTTCTTC.

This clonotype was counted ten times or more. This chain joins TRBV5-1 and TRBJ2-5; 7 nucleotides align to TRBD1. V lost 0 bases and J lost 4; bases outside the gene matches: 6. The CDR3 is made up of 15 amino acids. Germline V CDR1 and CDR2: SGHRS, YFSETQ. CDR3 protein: CASSLEGTATETQYF. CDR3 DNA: TGCGCCAGCAGCTTGGAAGGGACAGCAACAGAGACCCAGTACTTC.

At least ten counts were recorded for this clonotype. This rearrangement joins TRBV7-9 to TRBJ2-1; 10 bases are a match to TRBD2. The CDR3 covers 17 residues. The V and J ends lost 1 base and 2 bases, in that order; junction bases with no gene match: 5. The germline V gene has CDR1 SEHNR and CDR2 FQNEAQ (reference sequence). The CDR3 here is CASSLVSLAGAYNEQFF. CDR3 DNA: TGTGCCAGCAGCTTAGTATCTCTAGCGGGAGCCTACAATGAGCAGTTCTTC.

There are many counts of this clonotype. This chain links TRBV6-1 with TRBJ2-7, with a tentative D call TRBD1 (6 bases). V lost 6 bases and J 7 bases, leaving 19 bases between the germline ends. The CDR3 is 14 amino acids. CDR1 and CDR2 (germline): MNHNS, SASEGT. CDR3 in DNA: TGTGCCAGCAGCCGTCCGGGACACCTTAGGGAGCAGTACTTC. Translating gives CASSRPGHLREQYF.

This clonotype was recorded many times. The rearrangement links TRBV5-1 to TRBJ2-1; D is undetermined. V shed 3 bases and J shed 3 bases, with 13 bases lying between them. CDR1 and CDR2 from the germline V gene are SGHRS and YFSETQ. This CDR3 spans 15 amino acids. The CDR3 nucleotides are TGCGCCAGCAGCTCAAACGTTAATTACTACAATGAGCAGTTCTTC. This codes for CASSSNVNYYNEQFF.

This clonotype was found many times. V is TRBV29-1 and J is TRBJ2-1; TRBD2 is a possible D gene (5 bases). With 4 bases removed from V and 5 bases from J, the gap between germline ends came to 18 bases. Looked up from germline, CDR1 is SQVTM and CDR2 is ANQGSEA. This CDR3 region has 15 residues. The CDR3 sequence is CSVVWEPRANNEQFF. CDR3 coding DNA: TGCAGCGTTGTCTGGGAGCCTCGTGCTAACAATGAGCAGTTCTTC.

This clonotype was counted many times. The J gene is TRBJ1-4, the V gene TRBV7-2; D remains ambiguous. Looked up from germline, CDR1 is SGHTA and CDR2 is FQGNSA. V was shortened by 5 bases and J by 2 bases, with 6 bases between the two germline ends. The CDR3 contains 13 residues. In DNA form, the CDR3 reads TGTGCCAGCAGCCGAGGGACTAATGAAAAACTGTTTTTT. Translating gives CASSRGTNEKLFF.

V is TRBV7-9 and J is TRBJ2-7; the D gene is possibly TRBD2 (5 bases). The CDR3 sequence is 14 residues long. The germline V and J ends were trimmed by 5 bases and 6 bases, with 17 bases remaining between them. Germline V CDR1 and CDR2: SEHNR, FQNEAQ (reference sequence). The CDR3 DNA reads TGTGCCAGCAGCCCTACATCGGGGTTATCCGAGCAGTACTTC. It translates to CASSPTSGLSEQYF.

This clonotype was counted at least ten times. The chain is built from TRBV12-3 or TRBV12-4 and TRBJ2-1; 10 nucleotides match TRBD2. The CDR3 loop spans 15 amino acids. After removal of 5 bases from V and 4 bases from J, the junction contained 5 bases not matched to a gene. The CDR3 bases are TGTGCCAGCAGTCGGACTAGCGGAGCTTACAATGAGCAGTTCTTC. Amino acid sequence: CASSRTSGAYNEQFF.

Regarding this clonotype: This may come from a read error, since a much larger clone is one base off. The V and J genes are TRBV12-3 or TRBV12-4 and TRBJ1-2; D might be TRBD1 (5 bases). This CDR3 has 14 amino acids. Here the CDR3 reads CASSKNSGDYGYPF. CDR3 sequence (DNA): TGTGCCAGCAGTAAAAACTCGGGGGACTATGGCTACCCCTTC.

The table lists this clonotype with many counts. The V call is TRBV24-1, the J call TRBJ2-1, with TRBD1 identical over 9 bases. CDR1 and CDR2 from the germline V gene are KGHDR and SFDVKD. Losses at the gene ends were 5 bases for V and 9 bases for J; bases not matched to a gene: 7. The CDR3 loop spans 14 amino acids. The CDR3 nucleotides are TGTGCCACCAGTGGCGGGACAGGGATTGTTGAGCAGTTCTTC. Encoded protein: CATSGGTGIVEQFF.